What follows are 8 T cell receptor beta chains derived from one specimen sequenced in a study of OX40 agonist ivuxolimab in advanced cancers. The method was immunoSEQ multiplex PCR; TCRdb's version includes in-frame clones alone and lacks a portion of them. This table has tens of thousands of clones, around 83% appearing once. This specimen consisted of CD4+ or CD8+ T cells sorted from blood, obtained in a trial of the OX40 agonist ivuxolimab. The source is an adult with an advanced solid tumor such as melanoma, head and neck, liver or kidney cancer.

The chain joins TRBV19 to TRBJ2-1, with a possible D match to TRBD2 (5 bases). The V end lost 2 bases, the J end lost 9 bases, and 14 bases lay between the germline ends. Germline lookup yields CDR1 LNHDA and CDR2 SQIVND (reference sequence). The CDR3 covers 14 residues. The CDR3 DNA sequence: TGTGCCAGTAGTATAAAAGATGCTGGGAGTGAGCAGTTCTTC. This encodes CASSIKDAGSEQFF.

The chain joins TRBV28 to TRBJ2-3; D not certain. This CDR3 spans 13 amino acids. From germline, CDR1 is MDHEN and CDR2 SYDVKM. The V and J ends lost 6 bases and 4 bases respectively, with 11 bases between them. This CDR3 reads CASRSGDADTQYF. The CDR3 DNA reads as TGTGCCAGCAGGTCAGGCGATGCAGATACGCAGTATTTT.

This CDR3 is CASTRSENSPLHF. For the CDR3, the DNA is TGTGCCAGCACCAGATCGGAAAATTCACCCCTCCACTTT. V gene TRBV9 combines with J gene TRBJ1-6; D remains ambiguous. Per the germline V gene, CDR1 is SGDLS and CDR2 is YYNGEE. This CDR3 has 13 residues. Trimming cost V 6 bases and J 7 bases, with 11 bases left between them.

The chain is built from TRBV5-1 and TRBJ1-2; no definite D call. This CDR3 spans 13 amino acids. V was pared by 4 bases and J by 2 bases, with 9 bases between. Germline-derived CDR1 and CDR2 are SGHRS and YFSETQ. The CDR3 bases are TGCGCCAGCAGCGAGGACCGAAACTATGGCTACACCTTC. This encodes CASSEDRNYGYTF.

V usage is TRBV6-5 and J usage is TRBJ1-5, with D perhaps matching TRBD1 (6 bases). Trimming stripped 4 bases from V and 4 bases from J, with 11 bases between. The CDR3 runs 14 residues. Germline V gene data show CDR1 as MNHEY and CDR2 as SVGAGI. The CDR3 coding sequence is TGTGCCAGCAGTTTACAGGGCCGGAATCAGCCCCAGCATTTT. This encodes CASSLQGRNQPQHF.

On this clone itself: Germline is not matched at one junction end, which may reflect a read error. The V gene is TRBV7-7, the J gene TRBJ2-7, with D unresolved. The germline V gene encodes CDR1 SSHAT and CDR2 FNYEAQ (reference sequence). This CDR3 contains 13 residues. The CDR3 sequence is CASSLTSNYEQYF. CDR3 bases: TGTGCTAGCAGCTTAACATCGAACTACGAGCAGTACTTC.

V is TRBV6-6 and J is TRBJ1-1; no clear D. V was shortened by 5 bases and J by 2 bases, with 9 bases between the two germline ends. The CDR3 sequence is 13 residues long. Germline V gene sequence: CDR1 MNHNY, CDR2 SVGAGI (reference sequence). DNA for the CDR3: TGTGCCAGCAGTCTCCGCCATAACACTGAAGCTTTCTTT. Amino acid sequence: CASSLRHNTEAFF.

This clone appeared a few times. V gene TRBV7-8 combines with J gene TRBJ1-5, with TRBD1 as a possible D gene (6 bases). The germline V gene encodes CDR1 SGHVS and CDR2 FQNEAQ. The CDR3 totals 19 residues. Deletions cut 1 base from V and 2 bases from J, with 21 bases between. CDR3 loop: CASSLGSAGAPVGNQPQHF. The CDR3 DNA reads as TGTGCCAGCAGCTTAGGATCCGCAGGGGCACCCGTTGGCAATCAGCCCCAGCATTTT.